This T cell receptor beta chain was sequenced in a study of blood T cell repertoires in COVID-19. Across the study: The study drew acute and convalescent COVID-19 samples from the United States, Italy and Spain.

The germline CDR1 and CDR2 sequences are LGHDT and YNNKEL (reference sequence). CDR3 size: 13 residues. V was trimmed by 3 bases and J by 3 bases, leaving 9 bases between them. Authors' processing steps: Amplification from reference gene primers served as the basis for estimated nucleated cell counts. Data came from immunoSEQ multiplex PCR; TCRdb stores just in-frame clones and leaves some out. The DNA gave D and trimming, while V, J and clone size come from that table. The sample lists roughly 100,000 clones; about 83% were seen once. Sequenced sample: peripheral blood. The V and J genes are TRBV3-1 (or the pseudogene TRBV3-2) and TRBJ2-7; maybe TRBD2 (5 bases). The TCR comes from a man aged 35-49 years with active or convalescent COVID-19. CDR3 sequence (DNA): TGTGCCAGCAGCCATGGTGGGAGCTACGAGCAGTACTTC. Protein: CASSHGGSYEQYF.